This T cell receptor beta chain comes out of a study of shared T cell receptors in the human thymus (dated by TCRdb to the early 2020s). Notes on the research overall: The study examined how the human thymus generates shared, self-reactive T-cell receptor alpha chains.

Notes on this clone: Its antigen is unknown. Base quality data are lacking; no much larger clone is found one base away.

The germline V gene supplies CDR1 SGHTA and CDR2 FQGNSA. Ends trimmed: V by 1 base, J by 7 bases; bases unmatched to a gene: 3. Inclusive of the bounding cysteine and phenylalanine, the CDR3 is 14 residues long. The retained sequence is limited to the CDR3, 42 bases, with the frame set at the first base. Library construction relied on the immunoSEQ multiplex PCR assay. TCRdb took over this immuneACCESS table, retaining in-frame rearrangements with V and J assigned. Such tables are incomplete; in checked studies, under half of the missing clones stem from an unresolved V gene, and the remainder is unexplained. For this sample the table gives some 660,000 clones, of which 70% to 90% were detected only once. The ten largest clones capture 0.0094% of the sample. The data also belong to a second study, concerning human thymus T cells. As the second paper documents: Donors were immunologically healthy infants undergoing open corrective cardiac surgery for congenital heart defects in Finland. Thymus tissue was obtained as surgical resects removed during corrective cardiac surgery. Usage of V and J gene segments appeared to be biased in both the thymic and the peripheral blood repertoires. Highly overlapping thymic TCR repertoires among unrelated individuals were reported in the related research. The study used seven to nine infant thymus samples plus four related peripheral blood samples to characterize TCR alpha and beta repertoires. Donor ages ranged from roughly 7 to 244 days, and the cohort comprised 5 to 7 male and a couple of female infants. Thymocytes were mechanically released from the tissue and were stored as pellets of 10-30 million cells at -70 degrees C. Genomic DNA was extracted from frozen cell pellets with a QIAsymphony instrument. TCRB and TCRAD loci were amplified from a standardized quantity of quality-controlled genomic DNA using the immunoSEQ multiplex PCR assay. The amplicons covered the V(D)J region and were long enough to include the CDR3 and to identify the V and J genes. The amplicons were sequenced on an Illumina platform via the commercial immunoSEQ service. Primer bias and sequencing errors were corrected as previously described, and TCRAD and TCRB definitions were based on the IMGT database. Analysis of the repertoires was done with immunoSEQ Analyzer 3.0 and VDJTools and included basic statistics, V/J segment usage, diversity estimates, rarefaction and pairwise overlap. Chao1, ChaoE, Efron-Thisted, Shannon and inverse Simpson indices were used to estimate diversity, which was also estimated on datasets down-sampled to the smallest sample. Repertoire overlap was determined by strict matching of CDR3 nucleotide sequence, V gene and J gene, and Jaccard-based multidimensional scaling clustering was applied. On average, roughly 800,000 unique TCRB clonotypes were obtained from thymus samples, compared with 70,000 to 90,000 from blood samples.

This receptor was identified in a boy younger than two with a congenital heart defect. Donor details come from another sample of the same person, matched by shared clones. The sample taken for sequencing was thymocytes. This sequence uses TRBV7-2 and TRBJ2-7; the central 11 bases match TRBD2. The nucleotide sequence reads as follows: TGTGCCAGCAGCTTAGGGCTAGCGGGAGGAGAGCAGTACTTC. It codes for CASSLGLAGGEQYF. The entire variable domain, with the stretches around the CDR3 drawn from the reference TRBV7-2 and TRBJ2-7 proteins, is GAGVSQSPSNKVTEKGKDVELRCDPISGHTALYWYRQSLGQGLEFLIYFQGNSAPDKSGLPSDRFSAERTGGSVSTLTIQRTQQEDSAVYLCASSLGLAGGEQYFGPGTRLTVT.